This entry lists 18 T cell receptor beta chains sequenced from one sample in a study of Ad26.COV2.S vaccination and SARS-CoV-2 variants. Treatment of the sample: around 19 received Ad26.COV2.S at low or high dose, single or two shots; several received placebo; per-sample allocation not given. On day 63 after the first injection, vaccine and placebo recipients gave samples. Sequencing used immunoSEQ multiplex PCR; TCRdb keeps in-frame clones, though not all of them. Of approximately 360,000 clones in the sample, 83% were seen once. The material sequenced was peripheral blood, taken in a trial of Ad26.COV2.S vaccine versus placebo. Receptor source: a person between 18 and 60 years old who received the Ad26.COV2.S COVID-19 vaccine or a placebo.

The J gene is TRBJ2-7, the V gene TRBV7-2; D may correspond to TRBD1 or TRBD2 (5 bases each). Germline lookup yields CDR1 SGHTA and CDR2 FQGNSA. V lost 5 bases and J lost 2, with 16 bases in between. The CDR3 runs to 15 residues. This CDR3 is CASSPWLGTAYEQYF. The CDR3 region has the DNA TGTGCCAGCAGCCCGTGGCTTGGGACGGCCTACGAGCAGTACTTC.

V and J are TRBV4-2 and TRBJ1-3, with a possible D match to TRBD1 (5 bases). V was pared by 4 bases and J by 2 bases, with 9 bases between. Germline loops: CDR1 LGHNA, CDR2 YNFKEQ. The CDR3 consists of 14 residues. The CDR3 loop reads CASSPSGAGNTIYF. The CDR3 coding sequence is TGTGCCAGCAGCCCTTCGGGGGCTGGAAACACCATATATTTT.

The chain employs TRBV4-3 and TRBJ1-1; D uncertain. Germline CDR1 and CDR2: LGHNA and YSLEER. This CDR3 comprises 15 residues. With 0 bases removed from V and 6 bases from J, the gap between germline ends came to 14 bases. CDR3 sequence: CASSQEPSGGAEAFF. For the CDR3, the DNA is TGCGCCAGCAGCCAAGAGCCGTCAGGCGGGGCTGAAGCTTTCTTT.

The rearrangement joins TRBV5-5 to TRBJ2-1, with D unresolved. V lost 4 bases and J 8 bases, leaving 13 bases between the germline ends. The CDR3 consists of 13 residues. Germline V gene data show CDR1 as SGHKS and CDR2 as YYEKEE (reference sequence). The CDR3, as DNA: TGTGCCAGCAGCCCTGTCGTGGATCATGAGCAGTTCTTC. It specifies CASSPVVDHEQFF.

This chain connects TRBV5-6 to TRBJ2-2; possibly TRBD2 for D (5 bases). This CDR3 has 14 amino acids. Germline V CDR1 and CDR2: SGHDT, YYEEEE. Deletions cut 1 base from V and 4 bases from J, with 8 bases between. DNA of the CDR3: TGTGCCAGCAGCTTGATTCGGGGCACCGGGGAGCTGTTTTTT. It translates to CASSLIRGTGELFF.

The genes are TRBV11-2 and TRBJ2-5; no firm D call. This CDR3 has 14 amino acids. V lost 3 bases, J lost 0 bases, and 8 bases lay in between. Per germline, CDR1 SGHAT and CDR2 FQNNGV. CDR3 bases: TGTGCCAGCAGCTTCACAGCGTACCAAGAGACCCAGTACTTC. This encodes CASSFTAYQETQYF.

The chain uses TRBV7-3 and TRBJ2-3; D is perhaps TRBD1 (6 bases). The CDR3 runs 13 residues. V was trimmed by 4 bases and J by 4 bases, leaving 9 bases between them. Germline-derived CDR1 and CDR2 are SGHTA and FQGTGA. CDR3 sequence reads: CASSSTGSDTQYF. The DNA of the CDR3 is TGTGCCAGCAGCTCGACAGGTTCAGATACGCAGTATTTT.

This clone was seen only once. The chain uses TRBV20-1 and TRBJ2-7; tentatively, D is TRBD1 (6 bases). The CDR3 is made up of 11 amino acids. CDR1 is DFQATT, CDR2 SNEGSKA, per germline (reference sequence). Trimming took 3 bases from V and 11 from J, leaving 14 bases between them. CDR3 sequence (DNA): TGCAGTGCTAGGCTCACAGGGAAGGAGTACTTC. Its translation: CSARLTGKEYF.

The chain carries TRBV11-2 and TRBJ2-3; TRBD1 aligns across 9 bases. The CDR3 totals 14 residues. The J segment lost 4 bases and the V segment lost 2 bases, leaving 1 base of the junction unmatched. Germline CDR1 reads SGHAT; CDR2 reads FQNNGV. The CDR3 DNA reads TGTGCCAGCAGCTTATACAGGGGGCCAGATACGCAGTATTTT. Translating gives CASSLYRGPDTQYF. Based on the CDR3 plus reference TRBV11-2 and TRBJ2-3, the full variable domain is EAGVAQSPRYKIIEKRQSVAFWCNPISGHATLYWYQQILGQGPKLLIQFQNNGVVDDSQLPKDRFSAERLKGVDSTLKIQPAKLEDSAVYLCASSLYRGPDTQYFGPGTRLTVL.

The chain employs TRBV9 and TRBJ1-1; TRBD1 matches 7 bases. This CDR3 has 14 residues. Germline assignment: CDR1 SGDLS and CDR2 YYNGEE. After removal of 1 base from V and 6 bases from J, the junction contained 6 bases not matched to a gene. CDR3 sequence (DNA): TGTGCCAGCAGCGTAACAGGGGCGGGAGCTGAAGCTTTCTTT. Translation gives CASSVTGAGAEAFF.

In its sample, this clone was seen many times. The CDR3 coding sequence is TGTGCCAGCAGCCCAGACGTCTTTGCGAGGGGGGGTTCAGAGACCCAGTACTTC. Amino acid sequence: CASSPDVFARGGSETQYF. V gene TRBV7-2 combines with J gene TRBJ2-5; D perhaps matches TRBD2 (7 bases). The CDR3 contains 18 residues. Trimming took off 5 bases at V and 4 bases at J, with 26 bases between the two ends. The V gene's germline CDR1 is SGHTA and CDR2 FQGNSA.

The chain recombines TRBV4-2 with TRBJ1-3; D uncertain. Germline-derived CDR1 and CDR2 are LGHNA and YNFKEQ. The CDR3 runs to 14 residues. The V end was cut by 3 bases, the J end by 4 bases, with 10 bases between. This CDR3 reads CASSQNPPGNTIYF. The CDR3 region has the DNA TGTGCCAGCAGCCAGAACCCCCCCGGAAACACCATATATTTT.

This clone was counted only a few times. The chain has TRBV7-9 and TRBJ2-2; D is unresolved. V lost 1 base to trimming and J lost 6 bases, with 9 bases between them. Looked up from germline, CDR1 is SEHNR and CDR2 is FQNEAQ (reference sequence). This CDR3 has 14 amino acids. CDR3 nucleotide sequence: TGTGCCAGCAGCTTAGTGCTGGGTTCCGGGGAGCTGTTTTTT. Amino acid sequence: CASSLVLGSGELFF. Drawing the rest from reference TRBV7-9 and TRBJ2-2, the complete variable domain is DTGVSQNPRHKITKRGQNVTFRCDPISEHNRLYWYRQTLGQGPEFLTYFQNEAQLEKSRLLSDRFSAERPKGSFSTLEIQRTEQGDSAMYLCASSLVLGSGELFFGEGSRLTVL.

The V gene is TRBV5-6, the J gene TRBJ1-4; no firm D call. Looked up from germline, CDR1 is SGHDT and CDR2 is YYEEEE. This CDR3 has 16 residues. Trimming cost V 7 bases and J 0 bases, with 16 bases left between them. This CDR3 reads CASQEAATATNEKLFF. The CDR3 region has the DNA TGTGCCAGCCAGGAGGCGGCCACTGCAACTAATGAAAAACTGTTTTTT.

This chain links TRBV5-8 with TRBJ1-5; D not certain. From germline, CDR1 is SGHTS and CDR2 YDEGEE. This CDR3 comprises 13 residues. V lost 5 bases to trimming and J lost 0 bases, with 6 bases between them. The CDR3 reads CASRRSSNQPQHF. DNA of the CDR3: TGTGCCAGCAGGAGGAGTAGCAATCAGCCCCAGCATTTT.

The V and J genes are TRBV9 and TRBJ1-2; D is perhaps TRBD1 (5 bases). CDR1 and CDR2 (germline): SGDLS, YYNGEE. Trimming removed 4 bases from V and 8 bases from J, with 15 bases in between. The CDR3 is 13 residues long. This chain's CDR3 is CASSPADILGYTF. Written as DNA, the CDR3 is TGTGCCAGCAGCCCTGCGGACATCTTAGGCTACACCTTC.

This chain joins TRBV11-3 and TRBJ1-1, with D uncertain. CDR1 SGHNT and CDR2 YENEEA come from the germline V gene. The CDR3 spans 13 residues. Trimming shortened V by 3 bases and J by 1 base, and 6 bases separated the two germline ends. For the CDR3, the DNA is TGTGCCAGCAGCTTTATGAGGAACACTGAAGCTTTCTTT. Amino acid sequence: CASSFMRNTEAFF.

The gene calls are TRBV30 and TRBJ1-6, with 9 bases fitting TRBD1. The trim removed 4 bases at V and 6 bases at J, leaving 10 bases unmatched. The germline gives CDR1 GTSNPN, CDR2 SVGIG (reference sequence). The length of the CDR3 is 16 residues. The CDR3 loop is CAWNRDRVPGNSPLHF. In DNA, the CDR3 is TGTGCCTGGAATCGGGACAGGGTTCCGGGTAATTCACCCCTCCACTTT.